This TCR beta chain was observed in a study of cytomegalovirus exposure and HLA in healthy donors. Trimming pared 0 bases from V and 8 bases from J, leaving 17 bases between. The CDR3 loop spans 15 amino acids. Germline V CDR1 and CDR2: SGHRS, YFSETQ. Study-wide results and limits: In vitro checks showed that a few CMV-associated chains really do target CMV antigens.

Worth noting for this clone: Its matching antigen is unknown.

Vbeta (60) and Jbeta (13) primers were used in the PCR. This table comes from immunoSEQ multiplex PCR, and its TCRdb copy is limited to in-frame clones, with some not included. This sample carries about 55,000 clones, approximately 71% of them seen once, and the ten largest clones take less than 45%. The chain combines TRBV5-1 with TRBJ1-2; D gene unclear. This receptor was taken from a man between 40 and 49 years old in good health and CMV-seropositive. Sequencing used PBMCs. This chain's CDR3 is CASSLAAGEMGGYTF. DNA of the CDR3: TGCGCCAGCAGCTTGGCTGCCGGGGAAATGGGGGGCTACACCTTC. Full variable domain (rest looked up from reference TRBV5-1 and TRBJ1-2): KAGVTQTPRYLIKTRGQQVTLSCSPISGHRSVSWYQQTPGQGLQFLFEYFSETQRNKGNFPGRFSGRQFSNSRSEMNVSTLELGDSALYLCASSLAAGEMGGYTFGSGTRLTVV.